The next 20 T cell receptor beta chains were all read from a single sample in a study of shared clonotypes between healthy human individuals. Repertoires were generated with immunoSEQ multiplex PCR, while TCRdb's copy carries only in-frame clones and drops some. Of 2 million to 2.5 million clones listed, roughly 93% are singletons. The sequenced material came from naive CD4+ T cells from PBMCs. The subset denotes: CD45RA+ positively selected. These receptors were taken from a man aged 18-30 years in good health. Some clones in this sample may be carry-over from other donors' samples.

As DNA, the CDR3 is TGTGCCAGCAGCCCCATACAATCTCGGCGCTACAATGAGCAGTTCTTC. Residues: CASSPIQSRRYNEQFF. The chain employs TRBV28 and TRBJ2-1; the D is unclear. Germline CDR1 reads MDHEN; CDR2 reads SYDVKM. The CDR3 sequence is 16 residues long. Trimming stripped 6 bases from V and 3 bases from J, with 18 bases between.

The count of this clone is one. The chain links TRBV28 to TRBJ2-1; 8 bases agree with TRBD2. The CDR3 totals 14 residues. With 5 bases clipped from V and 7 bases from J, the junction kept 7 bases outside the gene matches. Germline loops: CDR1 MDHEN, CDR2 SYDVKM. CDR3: CASSPAGARNEQFF. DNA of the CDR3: TGTGCCAGCAGTCCAGCGGGAGCTAGGAATGAGCAGTTCTTC. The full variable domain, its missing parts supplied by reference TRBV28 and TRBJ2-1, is DVKVTQSSRYLVKRTGEKVFLECVQDMDHENMFWYRQDPGLGLRLIYFSYDVKMKEKGDIPEGYSVSREKKERFSLILESASTNQTSMYLCASSPAGARNEQFFGPGTRLTVL.

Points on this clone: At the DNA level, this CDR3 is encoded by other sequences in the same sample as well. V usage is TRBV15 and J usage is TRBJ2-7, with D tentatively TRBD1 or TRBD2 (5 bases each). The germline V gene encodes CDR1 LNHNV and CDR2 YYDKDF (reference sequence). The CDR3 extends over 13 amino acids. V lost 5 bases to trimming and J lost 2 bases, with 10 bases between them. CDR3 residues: CATSRGRPYEQYF. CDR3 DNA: TGTGCCACCAGCCGGGGCCGCCCCTACGAGCAGTACTTC.

The CDR3 sequence is CASSSRLRGPGETQYF. In DNA, the CDR3 is TGTGCCAGCAGCTCTAGGCTCAGGGGCCCTGGGGAGACCCAGTACTTC. V and J are TRBV5-6 and TRBJ2-5, with D perhaps TRBD1 (6 bases). Germline lookup yields CDR1 SGHDT and CDR2 YYEEEE. The V gene lost 3 bases and the J gene lost 5 bases, with 20 bases spanning the gap. CDR3 size: 16 residues. Using reference TRBV5-6 and TRBJ2-5 for the parts outside the CDR3, the full variable domain is DAGVTQSPTHLIKTRGQQVTLRCSPKSGHDTVSWYQQALGQGPQFIFQYYEEEERQRGNFPDRFSGHQFPNYSSELNVNALLLGDSALYLCASSSRLRGPGETQYFGPGTRLLVL.

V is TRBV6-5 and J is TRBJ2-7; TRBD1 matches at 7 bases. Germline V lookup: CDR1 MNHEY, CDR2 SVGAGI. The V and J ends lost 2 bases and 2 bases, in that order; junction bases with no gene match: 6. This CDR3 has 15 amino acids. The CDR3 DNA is TGTGCCAGCAGTTACCTACACGGACAGGCCTACGAGCAGTACTTC. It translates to CASSYLHGQAYEQYF.

DNA of the CDR3: TGTGCCAGTAGCCTACGACAGGGGGCACGTAATGAAAAACTGTTTTTT. It encodes CASSLRQGARNEKLFF. The V and J genes are TRBV19 and TRBJ1-4; 10 bases match TRBD1. With 6 bases clipped from V and 4 bases from J, the junction kept 8 bases outside the gene matches. This CDR3 comprises 16 residues. CDR1 is LNHDA, CDR2 SQIVND, per germline (reference sequence).

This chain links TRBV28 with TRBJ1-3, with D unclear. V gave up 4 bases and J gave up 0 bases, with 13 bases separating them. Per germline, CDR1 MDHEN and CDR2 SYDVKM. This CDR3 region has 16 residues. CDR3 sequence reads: CASSSGIYLSGNTIYF. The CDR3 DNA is TGTGCCAGCAGTTCGGGGATCTACCTCTCTGGAAACACCATATATTTT.

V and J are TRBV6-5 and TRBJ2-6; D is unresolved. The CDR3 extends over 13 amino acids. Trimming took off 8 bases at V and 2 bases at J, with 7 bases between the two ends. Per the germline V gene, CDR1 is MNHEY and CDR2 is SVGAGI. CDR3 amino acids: CASRAAGANVLTF. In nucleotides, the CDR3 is TGTGCCAGCCGGGCGGCTGGGGCCAACGTCCTGACTTTC.

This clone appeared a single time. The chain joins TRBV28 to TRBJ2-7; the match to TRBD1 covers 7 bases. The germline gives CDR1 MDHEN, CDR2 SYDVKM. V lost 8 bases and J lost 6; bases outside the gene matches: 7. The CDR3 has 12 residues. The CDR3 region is CASQIPGGEQYF. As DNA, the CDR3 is TGTGCCAGCCAGATTCCAGGGGGCGAGCAGTACTTC.

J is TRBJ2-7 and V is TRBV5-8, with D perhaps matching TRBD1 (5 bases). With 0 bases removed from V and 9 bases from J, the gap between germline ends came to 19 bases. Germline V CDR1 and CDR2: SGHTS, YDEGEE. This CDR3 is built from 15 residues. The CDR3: CASSLGQLLNLRQYF. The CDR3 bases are TGTGCCAGCAGCTTGGGACAGCTCCTGAATCTCAGGCAGTACTTC. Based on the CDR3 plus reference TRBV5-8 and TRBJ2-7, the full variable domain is EAGVTQSPTHLIKTRGQQATLRCSPISGHTSVYWYQQALGLGLQFLLWYDEGEERNRGNFPPRFSGRQFPNYSSELNVNALELEDSALYLCASSLGQLLNLRQYFGPGTRLTVT.

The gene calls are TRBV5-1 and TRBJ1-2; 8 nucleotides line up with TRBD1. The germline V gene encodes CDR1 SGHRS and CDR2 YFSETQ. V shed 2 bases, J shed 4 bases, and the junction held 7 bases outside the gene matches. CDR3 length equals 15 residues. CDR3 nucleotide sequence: TGCGCCAGCAGCTTAACGGGACAGGTGTCCTATGGCTACACCTTC. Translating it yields CASSLTGQVSYGYTF.

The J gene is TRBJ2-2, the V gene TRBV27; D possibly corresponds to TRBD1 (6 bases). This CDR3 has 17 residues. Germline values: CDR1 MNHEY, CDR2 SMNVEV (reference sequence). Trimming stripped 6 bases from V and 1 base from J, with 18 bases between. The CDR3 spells CASRSAGRGLNTGELFF. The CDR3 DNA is TGTGCCAGCAGATCCGCGGGCAGGGGCCTGAACACCGGGGAGCTGTTTTTT.

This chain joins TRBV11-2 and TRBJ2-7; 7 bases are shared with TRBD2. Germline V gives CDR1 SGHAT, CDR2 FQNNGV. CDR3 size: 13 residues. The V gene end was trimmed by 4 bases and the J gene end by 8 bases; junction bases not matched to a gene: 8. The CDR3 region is CASSSTSLGKQYF. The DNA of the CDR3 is TGTGCCAGCAGCTCGACTAGCTTAGGAAAGCAGTACTTC.

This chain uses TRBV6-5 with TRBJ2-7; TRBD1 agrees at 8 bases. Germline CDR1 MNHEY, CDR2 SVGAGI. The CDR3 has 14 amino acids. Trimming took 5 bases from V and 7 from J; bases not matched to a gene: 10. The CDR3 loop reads CASSPGTGPMEQYF. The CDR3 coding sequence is TGTGCCAGCAGTCCCGGGACAGGACCTATGGAGCAGTACTTC.

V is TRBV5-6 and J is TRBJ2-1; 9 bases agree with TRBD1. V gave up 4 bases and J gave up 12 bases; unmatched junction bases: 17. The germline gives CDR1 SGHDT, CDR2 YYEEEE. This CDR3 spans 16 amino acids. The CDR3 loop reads CASSDSGTGIGKGQFF. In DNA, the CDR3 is TGTGCCAGCAGCGACTCCGGGACAGGGATTGGAAAGGGGCAGTTCTTC.

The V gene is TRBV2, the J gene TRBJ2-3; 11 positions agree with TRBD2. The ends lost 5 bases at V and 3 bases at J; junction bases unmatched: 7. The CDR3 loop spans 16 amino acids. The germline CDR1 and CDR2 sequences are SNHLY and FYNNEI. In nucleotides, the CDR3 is TGTGCCAGCAGTAATACACTAGCGGGGGTTACAGATACGCAGTATTTT. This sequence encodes CASSNTLAGVTDTQYF.

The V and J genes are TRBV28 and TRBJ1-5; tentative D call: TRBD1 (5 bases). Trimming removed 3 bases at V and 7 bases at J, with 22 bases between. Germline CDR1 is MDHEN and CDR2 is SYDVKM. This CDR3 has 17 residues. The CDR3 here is CASSLNVLGAREQPQHF. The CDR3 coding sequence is TGTGCCAGCAGTTTGAACGTCCTGGGCGCCAGGGAACAGCCCCAGCATTTT. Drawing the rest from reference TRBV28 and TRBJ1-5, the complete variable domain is DVKVTQSSRYLVKRTGEKVFLECVQDMDHENMFWYRQDPGLGLRLIYFSYDVKMKEKGDIPEGYSVSREKKERFSLILESASTNQTSMYLCASSLNVLGAREQPQHFGDGTRLSIL.

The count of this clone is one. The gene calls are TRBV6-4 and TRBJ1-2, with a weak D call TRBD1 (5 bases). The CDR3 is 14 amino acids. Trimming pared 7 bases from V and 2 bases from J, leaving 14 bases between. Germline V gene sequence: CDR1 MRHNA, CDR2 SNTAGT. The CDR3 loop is CASTSREVNYGYTF. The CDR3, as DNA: TGTGCCAGCACGAGCAGGGAGGTCAACTATGGCTACACCTTC.

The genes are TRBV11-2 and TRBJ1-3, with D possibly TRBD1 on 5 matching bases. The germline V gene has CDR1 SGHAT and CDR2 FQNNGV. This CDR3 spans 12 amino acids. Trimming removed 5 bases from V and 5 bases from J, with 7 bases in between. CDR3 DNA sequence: TGTGCCAGCAGCAGACAGCGAAACACCATATATTTT. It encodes CASSRQRNTIYF.

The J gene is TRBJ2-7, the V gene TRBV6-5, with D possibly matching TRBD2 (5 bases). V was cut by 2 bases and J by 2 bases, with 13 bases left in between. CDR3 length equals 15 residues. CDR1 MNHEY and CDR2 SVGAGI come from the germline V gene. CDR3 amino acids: CASSYVGLLTYEQYF. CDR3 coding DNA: TGTGCCAGCAGTTACGTCGGACTCCTGACCTACGAGCAGTACTTC.